One sample yielded the 13 T cell receptor beta chains listed below, sequenced in a study of blood T cell repertoires in COVID-19. The method was immunoSEQ multiplex PCR; TCRdb's version includes in-frame clones alone and lacks a portion of them. Of 90,000 or so clones in the sample, roughly 83% were seen once. Sequencing was done on a sample of peripheral blood. These receptors all come from a man aged 45-60 years with active COVID-19.

This clone was seen just once. The chain has TRBV28 and TRBJ2-6, with no clear D. Per germline, CDR1 MDHEN and CDR2 SYDVKM. Trimming took 4 bases from V and 0 from J, leaving 10 bases between them. CDR3 length: 16 residues. This CDR3 is CASSSPLGSGANVLTF. DNA of the CDR3: TGTGCCAGCAGTTCACCTCTAGGCTCTGGGGCCAACGTCCTGACTTTC.

This clone was observed once. The rearrangement links TRBV6-5 to TRBJ2-5; 8 positions match TRBD1. The CDR3 length is 14 residues. V trimming: 2 bases; J trimming: 5 bases; junction bases outside the gene matches: 4. The V gene's germline CDR1 is MNHEY and CDR2 SVGAGI. CDR3 amino acids: CASSYPGGGETQYF. In nucleotides, the CDR3 is TGTGCCAGCAGTTACCCAGGGGGCGGGGAGACCCAGTACTTC.

The rearrangement uses TRBV15 and TRBJ1-4, with a tentative D call TRBD1 (5 bases). The CDR3 loop spans 15 amino acids. The V gene's germline CDR1 is LNHNV and CDR2 YYDKDF (reference sequence). V lost 7 bases, J lost 0 bases, and 12 bases lay in between. The CDR3 DNA is TGTGCCACCAACTTCTGGGGGGCAACTAATGAAAAACTGTTTTTT. Translated: CATNFWGATNEKLFF. Using reference TRBV15 and TRBJ1-4 for the parts outside the CDR3, the full variable domain is DAMVIQNPRYQVTQFGKPVTLSCSQTLNHNVMYWYQQKSSQAPKLLFHYYDKDFNNEADTPDNFQSRRPNTSFCFLDIRSPGLGDTAMYLCATNFWGATNEKLFFGSGTQLSVL.

This clone was recorded a few times. V gene TRBV24-1 combines with J gene TRBJ2-7; D remains ambiguous. Trimming removed 5 bases at V and 3 bases at J, with 4 bases between. CDR3 length: 11 residues. CDR1 and CDR2 (germline): KGHDR, SFDVKD. The CDR3 DNA is TGTGCCACCAGTGGAGTCTACGAGCAGTACTTC. Translating it yields CATSGVYEQYF.

V is TRBV11-3 and J is TRBJ2-1; 9 bases align to TRBD2. Trimming took 5 bases from V and 10 from J; bases not matched to a gene: 12. The CDR3 consists of 15 residues. Germline loops: CDR1 SGHNT, CDR2 YENEEA. The CDR3, as DNA: TGTGCCAGCAGCCAATCCGGGACTAGCTGGACGGAGCAGTTCTTC. Its translation is CASSQSGTSWTEQFF.

For the CDR3, the DNA is TGTGCCAGTACTAAGGTCCTAGCGATCTACGAGCAGTACTTC. It encodes CASTKVLAIYEQYF. This rearrangement joins TRBV6-5 to TRBJ2-7; D is possibly TRBD2 (6 bases). CDR1 is MNHEY, CDR2 SVGAGI, per germline. The CDR3 length is 14 residues. V shed 9 bases and J shed 3 bases, with 18 bases lying between them.

V is TRBV19 and J is TRBJ1-2; maybe TRBD1 (6 bases). The ends were cut back, 5 bases at V and 4 bases at J, with 17 bases in the middle. CDR1 is LNHDA and CDR2 is SQIVND in the germline V gene (reference sequence). This CDR3 is built from 15 residues. This CDR3 reads CASSWAGGATYGYTF. CDR3 nucleotide sequence: TGTGCCAGTAGTTGGGCCGGGGGGGCGACCTATGGCTACACCTTC.

The V gene is TRBV3-1 (or the pseudogene TRBV3-2), the J gene TRBJ2-5; D might be TRBD1 (5 bases). Germline CDR1 LGHDT, CDR2 YNNKEL (reference sequence). Trimming cost V 1 base and J 4 bases, with 13 bases left between them. The CDR3 sequence is 15 residues long. The CDR3 spells CASSQVGRVGETQYF. The CDR3 region has the DNA TGTGCCAGCAGCCAAGTCGGCAGGGTAGGAGAGACCCAGTACTTC.

The chain combines TRBV5-4 with TRBJ2-5, with a tentative D call TRBD2 (6 bases). CDR1 is SGHNT and CDR2 is YYREEE in the germline V gene (reference sequence). This CDR3 spans 16 amino acids. V shed 3 bases and J shed 1 base, with 16 bases lying between them. The CDR3 DNA reads as TGTGCCAGCAGCTCTGGTGTGCGGGGAACCCAAGAGACCCAGTACTTC. It specifies CASSSGVRGTQETQYF.

The V gene is TRBV5-5, the J gene TRBJ1-4; D is perhaps TRBD1 (6 bases). Germline-derived CDR1 and CDR2 are SGHKS and YYEKEE (reference sequence). Trimming took 4 bases from V and 8 from J, leaving 30 bases between them. The CDR3 is made up of 19 amino acids. CDR3 protein: CASSVMGPAGETAREKLFF. CDR3 DNA sequence: TGTGCCAGCAGCGTAATGGGGCCGGCAGGGGAGACCGCGCGGGAAAAACTGTTTTTT.

The chain combines TRBV2 with TRBJ2-7; D unresolved. Germline-derived CDR1 and CDR2 are SNHLY and FYNNEI. Trimming removed 1 base from V and 7 bases from J, with 11 bases in between. This CDR3 is built from 13 residues. Written as DNA, the CDR3 is TGTGCCAGCAGTGAAGGTCTTGGGCTGGAGCAGTACTTC. It encodes CASSEGLGLEQYF.

V is TRBV18 and J is TRBJ1-2; no firm D call. This CDR3 comprises 16 residues. CDR1 is KGHSH, CDR2 LQKENI, per germline. V gave up 6 bases and J gave up 3 bases, with 20 bases separating them. CDR3 nucleotide sequence: TGTGCCAGCTCTCTCGGGGTTAGCCGGATGGACTATGGCTACACCTTC. It codes for CASSLGVSRMDYGYTF.

The V gene is TRBV6-5, the J gene TRBJ1-1, with 8 bases matching TRBD1. The CDR3 consists of 14 residues. Per the germline V gene, CDR1 is MNHEY and CDR2 is SVGAGI. V was pared by 3 bases and J by 3 bases, with 3 bases of the junction left unmatched. The CDR3, as DNA: TGTGCCAGCAGTTATGGGGGACAGGACACTGAAGCTTTCTTT. It specifies CASSYGGQDTEAFF.